The clone carrying this TCR beta chain has at least ten counts. Authors' analysis steps: Amplification with reference gene primers provided the estimates of nucleated cell counts. Using immunoSEQ multiplex PCR, the repertoire was profiled, and TCRdb retains in-frame clones only, with some absent. D and trimming come from the DNA, and the V and J calls and clone size come from that table. The sample has 350,000 or so clones, 65% to 85% seen once. The CDR3 extends over 15 amino acids. Trimming shortened V by 3 bases and J by 6 bases, and 17 bases separated the two germline ends. CDR1 is LNHDA and CDR2 is SQIVND in the germline V gene (reference sequence). These data belong to a study of blood T cell repertoires in COVID-19.

The source of this sequence is a man aged 25 to 40 with active or convalescent COVID-19. Material: peripheral blood. The genes are TRBV19 and TRBJ1-2; possible D gene TRBD1, 6 bases. CDR3 DNA sequence: TGTGCCAGTAGTATCTCGCCACCAGGGGTCCATGGCTACACCTTC. Translating it yields CASSISPPGVHGYTF.